Sequencing of this T cell receptor beta chain was carried out in a study of blood T cell repertoires in COVID-19. The wider study: COVID-19 samples collected from the United States, Italy and Spain covered acute and convalescent phases.

The V gene end was trimmed by 4 bases and the J gene end by 3 bases; junction bases not matched to a gene: 6. From germline, CDR1 is MNHEY and CDR2 SVGEGT. The CDR3 runs 15 residues. Authors' methods: Amplifying reference gene primers gave estimates of nucleated cell counts. Libraries were prepared by immunoSEQ multiplex PCR; TCRdb keeps only in-frame clonotypes and omits some of them. V, J and clone size derive from that table, while D and trimming were established from the DNA sequence. The data contain around 16,000 clones, 76% of them singletons. The sequencing sample was made of peripheral blood. This receptor was taken from a man aged 70 or older with active or convalescent COVID-19. The chain employs TRBV6-2 or TRBV6-3 and TRBJ1-5; 7 bases align to TRBD1. CDR3 protein: CASSLLGTANQPQHF. Here the CDR3 DNA reads TGTGCCAGCAGTTTACTAGGGACAGCCAATCAGCCCCAGCATTTT.